Each of the 16 T cell receptor beta chains below was sequenced from the same sample in a study of control samples from healthy donors and cancer patients. The assay was immunoSEQ multiplex PCR, and TCRdb's table has in-frame clones only and misses some. The profile shows 200,000 or so clones, 91% of them singletons. The sequencing input was blood. These receptors came from a man aged 25-45 years in good health.

The chain links TRBV4-1 to TRBJ1-1; D ambiguous. Germline loops: CDR1 MGHRA, CDR2 YSYEKL. The CDR3 totals 14 residues. V lost 3 bases and J lost 4, with 12 bases in between. This CDR3 is CASSHPDRSTEAFF. The CDR3 DNA is TGCGCCAGCAGCCATCCTGACCGTAGCACTGAAGCTTTCTTT.

The chain joins TRBV27 to TRBJ2-3; maybe TRBD2 (5 bases). Between the trimmed V and J ends, which lost 0 bases and 0 bases, there was a span of 13 bases. The germline CDR1 and CDR2 sequences are MNHEY and SMNVEV (reference sequence). This CDR3 is built from 17 residues. The CDR3 loop is CASSLSLTGRSTDTQYF. The CDR3 nucleotides read TGTGCCAGCAGTTTATCTTTAACGGGGAGAAGCACAGATACGCAGTATTTT.

CDR3 loop: CASSFDHSTDTQYF. Here the CDR3 DNA reads TGCGCCAGCAGCTTTGACCACAGCACAGATACGCAGTATTTT. V and J are TRBV5-1 and TRBJ2-3; D uncertain. The length of the CDR3 is 14 residues. The V and J ends lost 2 bases and 0 bases respectively, with 7 bases between them. Germline V CDR1 and CDR2: SGHRS, YFSETQ.

V is TRBV4-1 and J is TRBJ2-7; TRBD2 matches 15 bases. Trimming at V came to 2 bases and at J to 5 bases, leaving 7 bases not matched to a gene. CDR3 length: 17 residues. CDR1 and CDR2 from the germline V gene are MGHRA and YSYEKL. In DNA form, the CDR3 reads TGCGCCAGCAGCCAACTCGGACTAGCGGGGGGGCCGGACGAGCAGTACTTC. As protein: CASSQLGLAGGPDEQYF.

J is TRBJ2-3 and V is TRBV7-9; D is possibly TRBD1 or TRBD2 (7 bases each). Germline CDR1 is SEHNR and CDR2 is FQNEAQ (reference sequence). V was pared by 7 bases and J by 2 bases, with 13 bases between. The CDR3 totals 14 residues. The CDR3 is CASTPGGATDTQYF. CDR3 coding DNA: TGTGCCAGCACCCCAGGGGGGGCCACAGATACGCAGTATTTT.

This chain links TRBV19 with TRBJ2-1; D is tentatively TRBD1 or TRBD2 (5 bases each). There are 13 residues in the CDR3. Germline loops: CDR1 LNHDA, CDR2 SQIVND (reference sequence). The V end was cut by 6 bases, the J end by 6 bases, with 12 bases between. CDR3 in DNA: TGTGCCAGTAGCCCCACTAGGGGCAATGAGCAGTTCTTC. Its protein product is CASSPTRGNEQFF.

The rearrangement links TRBV5-1 to TRBJ1-2; 7 nucleotides match TRBD1. V shed 4 bases, J shed 2 bases, and the junction held 11 bases outside the gene matches. Germline CDR1 SGHRS, CDR2 YFSETQ. This CDR3 contains 16 residues. This chain's CDR3 is CASSPSTGAVNYGYTF. In DNA, the CDR3 is TGCGCCAGCAGCCCAAGTACAGGGGCCGTAAACTATGGCTACACCTTC.

V usage is TRBV5-1 and J usage is TRBJ2-2; 8 positions match TRBD1. The CDR3 is 17 residues long. Germline V gene sequence: CDR1 SGHRS, CDR2 YFSETQ. Trimming cost V 0 bases and J 4 bases; bases outside gene matches: 8. CDR3 loop: CASSLEDRVVATGELFF. In nucleotides, the CDR3 is TGCGCCAGCAGCTTGGAGGACAGGGTAGTCGCCACCGGGGAGCTGTTTTTT.

The gene calls are TRBV5-1 and TRBJ1-1; D may be TRBD1 (5 bases). The CDR3 contains 15 residues. V lost 0 bases and J lost 1, with 10 bases in between. Germline assignment: CDR1 SGHRS and CDR2 YFSETQ. This CDR3 reads CASSLDNRPNTEAFF. The DNA for the CDR3 is TGCGCCAGCAGCTTGGACAACAGGCCGAACACTGAAGCTTTCTTT. Variable domain in full (rest from reference TRBV5-1 and TRBJ1-1): KAGVTQTPRYLIKTRGQQVTLSCSPISGHRSVSWYQQTPGQGLQFLFEYFSETQRNKGNFPGRFSGRQFSNSRSEMNVSTLELGDSALYLCASSLDNRPNTEAFFGQGTRLTVV.

The J gene is TRBJ1-4, the V gene TRBV10-3, with D possibly TRBD1 on 6 matching bases. This CDR3 is built from 14 residues. Germline CDR1 ENHRY, CDR2 SYGVKD. V was pared by 3 bases and J by 7 bases, with 12 bases between. CDR3 bases: TGTGCCATCAGTGAAGGGGGTTTGAGTGAAAAACTGTTTTTT. It codes for CAISEGGLSEKLFF.

This chain joins TRBV27 and TRBJ1-5, with 7 bases lining up with TRBD1. V was pared by 6 bases and J by 0 bases, with 5 bases of the junction left unmatched. This CDR3 has 15 amino acids. Germline CDR1 reads MNHEY; CDR2 reads SMNVEV (reference sequence). The CDR3 DNA reads as TGTGCCAGCAGGGGGACAGTGTATAGCAATCAGCCCCAGCATTTT. It encodes CASRGTVYSNQPQHF.

The rearrangement links TRBV7-2 to TRBJ1-1; 7 nucleotides line up with TRBD1. Germline CDR1 reads SGHTA; CDR2 reads FQGNSA. This CDR3 is built from 16 residues. V lost 5 bases, J lost 4 bases, and 13 bases stayed unmatched. CDR3 protein: CASSRNRQGSSTEAFF. The CDR3 DNA reads TGTGCCAGCAGCCGGAACAGACAGGGTAGTTCCACTGAAGCTTTCTTT.

This clone was seen more than once but under ten times. The chain has TRBV6-5 and TRBJ2-3; no definite D call. Germline lookup yields CDR1 MNHEY and CDR2 SVGAGI. The length of the CDR3 is 13 residues. V lost 7 bases and J lost 0, with 8 bases in between. CDR3 region: CASKRSSTDTQYF. The CDR3 DNA follows: TGTGCCAGCAAACGTTCTAGCACAGATACGCAGTATTTT.

This chain joins TRBV7-8 and TRBJ1-6, with 7 nucleotides matching TRBD1. CDR1 and CDR2 (germline): SGHVS, FQNEAQ. V was clipped by 5 bases and J by 4 bases; unmatched bases: 5. CDR3 length: 15 amino acids. CDR3 DNA sequence: TGTGCCAGCAGCCCCCGGACAGGTTATAATTCACCCCTCCACTTT. As protein: CASSPRTGYNSPLHF.

The V and J genes are TRBV7-3 and TRBJ2-3; 9 positions agree with TRBD2. After removal of 5 bases from V and 1 base from J, the junction contained 1 base not matched to a gene. Germline V gene lookup returns CDR1 SGHTA and CDR2 FQGTGA. This CDR3 is built from 14 residues. CDR3 loop: CASSPSGGTDTQYF. For the CDR3, the DNA is TGTGCCAGCAGCCCTAGCGGGGGCACAGATACGCAGTATTTT. Full variable domain (rest looked up from reference TRBV7-3 and TRBJ2-3): GAGVSQTPSNKVTEKGKYVELRCDPISGHTALYWYRQSLGQGPEFLIYFQGTGAADDSGLPNDRFFAVRPEGSVSTLKIQRTERGDSAVYLCASSPSGGTDTQYFGPGTRLTVL.

The chain has TRBV27 and TRBJ2-7, with D perhaps TRBD2 (5 bases). The CDR3 has 16 residues. V gave up 0 bases and J gave up 4 bases, with 16 bases separating them. CDR1 and CDR2 (germline): MNHEY, SMNVEV (reference sequence). The CDR3 here is CASSLSIRGWGYEQYF. DNA of the CDR3: TGTGCCAGCAGTTTATCGATCCGGGGTTGGGGTTACGAGCAGTACTTC.